These 30 T cell receptor beta chains share one sample of origin, sequenced in a study of PD-L1 blockade in urothelial cancer. Profiled with immunoSEQ multiplex PCR; TCRdb holds only in-frame clones, not every one. The top ten hold roughly 2% of the sample, which has about 95,000 clones, roughly 91% seen once. Time point noted: pretreatment peripheral blood. The sequencing here drew on PBMCs, taken around atezolizumab (anti-PD-L1) treatment. These receptors all come from a man aged 55 to 70 with urothelial cancer.

The chain links TRBV19 to TRBJ1-5, with D tentatively TRBD1 (5 bases). This CDR3 comprises 16 residues. The germline CDR1 and CDR2 sequences are LNHDA and SQIVND (reference sequence). Between the trimmed V and J ends, which lost 3 bases and 0 bases, there was a span of 12 bases. The CDR3, as DNA: TGTGCCAGTAGTATCTGGGGCGCTCATAGCAATCAGCCCCAGCATTTT. It codes for CASSIWGAHSNQPQHF.

This chain uses TRBV30 with TRBJ2-7, with a weak D call TRBD1 (5 bases). The CDR3 runs 11 residues. Trimming left V 4 bases short and J 5 bases short, with 9 bases between. Germline values: CDR1 GTSNPN, CDR2 SVGIG (reference sequence). CDR3 residues: CAWTGSHEQYF. The CDR3 DNA reads as TGTGCCTGGACAGGGTCCCACGAGCAGTACTTC.

The rearrangement uses TRBV7-9 and TRBJ2-7, with D perhaps TRBD1 (6 bases). This CDR3 contains 14 residues. Germline V gives CDR1 SEHNR, CDR2 FQNEAQ (reference sequence). V lost 2 bases, J lost 1 base, and 9 bases lay in between. The CDR3 coding sequence is TGTGCCAGCAGCTTAATGGGGGCATCCTACGAGCAGTACTTC. As protein: CASSLMGASYEQYF. The whole variable domain, remainder taken from reference TRBV7-9 and TRBJ2-7, is DTGVSQNPRHKITKRGQNVTFRCDPISEHNRLYWYRQTLGQGPEFLTYFQNEAQLEKSRLLSDRFSAERPKGSFSTLEIQRTEQGDSAMYLCASSLMGASYEQYFGPGTRLTVT.

V usage is TRBV4-1 and J usage is TRBJ1-1; TRBD1 agrees at 9 bases. V lost 3 bases, J lost 5 bases, and 4 bases stayed unmatched. CDR3 size: 14 residues. Germline V gene data show CDR1 as MGHRA and CDR2 as YSYEKL. The CDR3 reads CASSQGQGETEAFF. The CDR3 region has the DNA TGCGCCAGCAGCCAGGGACAGGGAGAAACTGAAGCTTTCTTT.

The chain carries TRBV5-1 and TRBJ1-4, with 8 bases matching TRBD1. CDR1 SGHRS and CDR2 YFSETQ come from the germline V gene. Trimming removed 4 bases from V and 12 bases from J; junction bases left unmatched: 14. This CDR3 has 15 amino acids. CDR3 coding DNA: TGCGCCAGCAGCCCGGACGGGACAGGCTCCCTCCAACTGTTTTTT. Its protein product is CASSPDGTGSLQLFF.

This clone rates as medium-sized. This chain joins TRBV19 and TRBJ2-3, with D possibly matching TRBD1 (6 bases). CDR1 is LNHDA and CDR2 is SQIVND in the germline V gene (reference sequence). This CDR3 comprises 13 residues. V was pared by 8 bases and J by 4 bases, with 13 bases between. The CDR3 DNA reads as TGTGCCAGTTCGCAGGGGAAGGCAGATACGCAGTATTTT. This codes for CASSQGKADTQYF.

V usage is TRBV5-4 and J usage is TRBJ2-2; D is perhaps TRBD2 (5 bases). Germline lookup yields CDR1 SGHNT and CDR2 YYREEE (reference sequence). The V end was cut by 4 bases, the J end by 3 bases, with 13 bases between. This CDR3 has 15 amino acids. The CDR3 here is CASSPKVGDTGELFF. For the CDR3, the DNA is TGTGCCAGCAGCCCTAAGGTGGGAGACACCGGGGAGCTGTTTTTT.

The V call is TRBV28, the J call TRBJ1-5; TRBD1 is a possible D gene (5 bases). Trimming stripped 6 bases from V and 0 bases from J, with 15 bases between. The CDR3 loop spans 16 amino acids. The V gene's germline CDR1 is MDHEN and CDR2 SYDVKM. CDR3 nucleotides: TGTGCCAGCAGCTACCTTGGGGGGAATAGCAATCAGCCCCAGCATTTT. It yields the protein CASSYLGGNSNQPQHF.

This chain connects TRBV5-1 to TRBJ2-2; perhaps TRBD2 as D (6 bases). V was clipped by 6 bases and J by 4 bases, with 10 bases between them. This CDR3 has 13 residues. The germline CDR1 and CDR2 sequences are SGHRS and YFSETQ. The CDR3 DNA follows: TGCGCCAGCATGGAGGGCTCCACCGGGGAGCTGTTTTTT. It codes for CASMEGSTGELFF.

V usage is TRBV2 and J usage is TRBJ1-5; the match to TRBD1 covers 10 bases. Germline-derived CDR1 and CDR2 are SNHLY and FYNNEI. V trimming: 3 bases; J trimming: 7 bases; junction bases outside the gene matches: 6. This CDR3 contains 15 residues. CDR3 coding DNA: TGTGCCAGCAGTGATCGACAGGGGGCCGGCCAGCCCCAGCATTTT. As protein: CASSDRQGAGQPQHF.

The rearrangement links TRBV30 to TRBJ1-4, with a tentative D call TRBD1 (5 bases). The CDR3 spans 14 residues. V was shortened by 3 bases and J by 5 bases, with 13 bases between the two germline ends. Germline V gene data show CDR1 as GTSNPN and CDR2 as SVGIG (reference sequence). The CDR3 is CAWSTGTGNEKLFF. CDR3 DNA: TGTGCCTGGAGCACCGGGACTGGGAATGAAAAACTGTTTTTT.

The chain carries TRBV2 and TRBJ2-3; TRBD2 is a possible D gene (5 bases). This CDR3 region has 13 residues. CDR1 SNHLY and CDR2 FYNNEI come from the germline V gene. V lost 8 bases, J lost 1 base, and 10 bases lay in between. The CDR3: CASEGAGTDTQYF. CDR3 bases: TGTGCCAGCGAGGGAGCCGGCACAGATACGCAGTATTTT.

V is TRBV5-4 and J is TRBJ2-5, with D tentatively TRBD2 (5 bases). Germline assignment: CDR1 SGHNT and CDR2 YYREEE (reference sequence). The CDR3 has 15 amino acids. The ends were cut back, 3 bases at V and 5 bases at J, with 17 bases in the middle. CDR3 amino acids: CASSSPDGQRETQYF. As DNA, the CDR3 is TGTGCCAGCAGCTCCCCCGATGGGCAGCGGGAGACCCAGTACTTC.

The gene calls are TRBV7-9 and TRBJ2-1; D unresolved. There are 11 residues in the CDR3. V was trimmed by 10 bases and J by 9 bases, leaving 13 bases between them. Germline CDR1 is SEHNR and CDR2 is FQNEAQ (reference sequence). CDR3 loop: CAIEERAEQFF. CDR3 bases: TGTGCCATTGAGGAGAGAGCTGAGCAGTTCTTC. The variable domain in full, completed from reference TRBV7-9 and TRBJ2-1, reads DTGVSQNPRHKITKRGQNVTFRCDPISEHNRLYWYRQTLGQGPEFLTYFQNEAQLEKSRLLSDRFSAERPKGSFSTLEIQRTEQGDSAMYLCAIEERAEQFFGPGTRLTVL.

The chain carries TRBV28 and TRBJ1-1; D is uncertain. The germline V gene has CDR1 MDHEN and CDR2 SYDVKM. The CDR3 is 13 residues long. With 7 bases removed from V and 4 bases from J, the gap between germline ends came to 13 bases. The CDR3: CASTITAGTEAFF. DNA of the CDR3: TGTGCCAGCACTATTACGGCGGGCACTGAAGCTTTCTTT.

CDR3 nucleotides: TGTGCCAGCAGCCCCCTCGGGGGACTCACTGAAGCTTTCTTT. It is translated as CASSPLGGLTEAFF. The chain uses TRBV7-9 and TRBJ1-1; D is possibly TRBD1 (5 bases). This CDR3 is 14 amino acids long. CDR1 and CDR2 from the germline V gene are SEHNR and FQNEAQ (reference sequence). Trimming removed 5 bases from V and 4 bases from J, with 14 bases in between.

This clone was seen more than once but under ten times. The CDR3 sequence: CASSGTHEAGELFF. The CDR3, as DNA: TGTGCCAGCAGCGGGACACACGAGGCCGGGGAGCTGTTTTTT. The gene calls are TRBV7-9 and TRBJ2-2, with D perhaps matching TRBD1 (6 bases). Germline V lookup: CDR1 SEHNR, CDR2 FQNEAQ (reference sequence). This CDR3 comprises 14 residues. Trimming cost V 5 bases and J 6 bases, with 13 bases left between them.

J is TRBJ1-5 and V is TRBV10-2; 7 bases are shared with TRBD1. Germline values: CDR1 WSHSY, CDR2 SAAADI. This CDR3 has 16 residues. The junction had 8 bases not matched to a gene; V was cut back by 6 bases and J by 0 bases. Written as DNA, the CDR3 is TGCGCCAGCAGAGGGGCGGACAGGTTTAGCAATCAGCCCCAGCATTTT. Translating it yields CASRGADRFSNQPQHF.

CDR3 sequence: CAISPSQGQRYQETQYF. CDR3 in DNA: TGTGCCATCAGTCCTTCGCAGGGACAGAGGTACCAAGAGACCCAGTACTTC. The chain uses TRBV10-3 and TRBJ2-5; the match to TRBD1 covers 7 bases. The trim removed 5 bases at V and 0 bases at J, leaving 12 bases unmatched. Germline CDR1 and CDR2: ENHRY and SYGVKD. This CDR3 region has 17 residues.

The chain uses TRBV7-2 and TRBJ1-5; TRBD1 aligns across 7 bases. V trimming: 4 bases; J trimming: 1 base; junction bases outside the gene matches: 4. Germline V gene lookup returns CDR1 SGHTA and CDR2 FQGNSA. This CDR3 region has 15 residues. The CDR3 nucleotides read TGTGCCAGCAGCTCCGACAGGGTGAGCAATCAGCCCCAGCATTTT. Residues: CASSSDRVSNQPQHF.

The V and J genes are TRBV28 and TRBJ1-3, with TRBD1 as a possible D gene (6 bases). With 6 bases removed from V and 2 bases from J, the gap between germline ends came to 14 bases. Looked up from germline, CDR1 is MDHEN and CDR2 is SYDVKM. The CDR3 loop spans 15 amino acids. CDR3 amino acids: CASSYGGGAGNTIYF. CDR3 DNA sequence: TGTGCCAGCAGCTACGGAGGGGGGGCTGGAAACACCATATATTTT.

The count of this clone is one. The J gene is TRBJ1-2, the V gene TRBV9, with 7 bases aligning to TRBD1. Looked up from germline, CDR1 is SGDLS and CDR2 is YYNGEE. The CDR3 is made up of 13 amino acids. V lost 0 bases to trimming and J lost 8 bases; unmatched junction nucleotides: 4. CDR3 nucleotides: TGTGCCAGCAGCGTAGGGACAGGTACGGGCTACACCTTC. Its translation is CASSVGTGTGYTF.

The J gene is TRBJ2-3, the V gene TRBV12-2; the table names TRBD2, a call not compared with the DNA. TRBV12-2 is a documented pseudogene. This CDR3 contains 16 residues. CDR3 residues: CASRTGFLAGPDTQYF. In DNA form, the CDR3 reads TGTGCAAGTCGCACCGGTTTCCTAGCGGGGCCAGATACGCAGTATTTT.

J is TRBJ2-1 and V is TRBV7-8; D unclear. The V gene's germline CDR1 is SGHVS and CDR2 FQNEAQ. V lost 5 bases and J 15 bases, leaving 17 bases between the germline ends. CDR3 length: 12 residues. CDR3 nucleotide sequence: TGTGCCAGCAGCCGATTCTCCCCTACCCCGTTCTTC. It specifies CASSRFSPTPFF.

The chain recombines TRBV5-6 with TRBJ2-3; D might be TRBD1 (5 bases). The germline V and J ends were trimmed by 0 bases and 5 bases, with 10 bases remaining between them. Per the germline V gene, CDR1 is SGHDT and CDR2 is YYEEEE. This CDR3 has 14 residues. CDR3 sequence: CASSLVRVGDTQYF. In DNA, the CDR3 is TGTGCCAGCAGCTTGGTCAGGGTGGGAGATACGCAGTATTTT.

The genes are TRBV7-9 and TRBJ2-2, with 9 positions matching TRBD2. This CDR3 is 16 amino acids long. Germline V gene data show CDR1 as SEHNR and CDR2 as FQNEAQ (reference sequence). J gave up 5 bases and V 2 bases, and 6 bases lay outside the gene matches. The CDR3 region is CASSLIAGVGTGELFF. CDR3 nucleotide sequence: TGTGCCAGCAGCTTAATAGCGGGAGTGGGTACCGGGGAGCTGTTTTTT.

V usage is TRBV30 and J usage is TRBJ2-3, with D tentatively TRBD2 (6 bases). This CDR3 spans 15 amino acids. The ends were cut back, 0 bases at V and 1 base at J, with 11 bases in the middle. The germline V gene encodes CDR1 GTSNPN and CDR2 SVGIG (reference sequence). The CDR3 is CAWSVKVAGTDTQYF. The CDR3 region has the DNA TGTGCCTGGAGTGTGAAAGTAGCGGGCACAGATACGCAGTATTTT.

J is TRBJ1-5 and V is TRBV6-1; unclear D gene. Germline V CDR1 and CDR2: MNHNS, SASEGT. Trimming took off 7 bases at V and 1 base at J, with 14 bases between the two ends. CDR3 length equals 15 residues. As DNA, the CDR3 is TGTGCCAGCAACCCTTGGGCTTCAAGCAATCAGCCCCAGCATTTT. This encodes CASNPWASSNQPQHF.

The chain employs TRBV6-6 and TRBJ2-7, with a weak D call TRBD1 (6 bases). There are 12 residues in the CDR3. Germline lookup yields CDR1 MNHNY and CDR2 SVGAGI (reference sequence). The V gene lost 6 bases and the J gene lost 5 bases, with 11 bases spanning the gap. In DNA, the CDR3 is TGTGCCAGCAGCAAAACAGGGAACGAGCAGTACTTC. Encoded protein: CASSKTGNEQYF.

The chain uses TRBV18 and TRBJ2-5, with 7 bases lining up with TRBD1. V dropped 4 bases and J dropped 5; count of bases not matched to a gene: 4. This CDR3 has 13 residues. The germline gives CDR1 KGHSH, CDR2 LQKENI. The CDR3 coding sequence is TGTGCCAGCTCACTACAGGGGACGGAGACCCAGTACTTC. It specifies CASSLQGTETQYF.